This TCR beta chain was profiled in a study of T cells after posttransplantation cyclophosphamide. Findings of the study overall: After PTCy, TRB diversity resembled that of CNI/methotrexate controls.

Treatment was busulfan-fludarabine conditioning, a marrow graft, and cyclophosphamide on days +3 and +4. Produced via immunoSEQ multiplex PCR; TCRdb's table is partial and in-frame only. Seen here are some 4,300 clones, roughly 80% observed once, and the top ten hold 4% to 5%. As concerns this clone: Its target is unknown.

The source material was PBMCs, sampled after allogeneic stem cell transplant with posttransplant cyclophosphamide. This receptor was identified in a male patient in his fifties who received an allogeneic stem cell transplant from a related donor and was CMV-positive. Part of the T cells may come from the graft donor.

CDR3: CASTRGVEQFF. CDR3 coding DNA: TGTGCCAGCACCCGGGGGGTTGAGCAGTTCTTC. The chain is built from TRBV27 and TRBJ2-1; 7 nucleotides agree with TRBD2. Germline-derived CDR1 and CDR2 are MNHEY and SMNVEV (reference sequence). J gave up 9 bases and V 7 bases, and 3 bases lay outside the gene matches. The CDR3 has 11 amino acids.